This entry is about one T cell receptor (beta chain). What it binds is not known. Profiled with immunoSEQ multiplex PCR; TCRdb holds only in-frame clones, not every one. Found here are 110,000 to 150,000 clones, 80% to 90% of them singletons; the top ten hold around 8%. The data are from a study of T cell responses to AZD1222 COVID-19 vaccine. Study observations and caveats: Without day 14 samples, only post-peak T cell repertoires were studied. There were mostly white British donors and more females than males, and clonal diversity was possibly underestimated.

The material sequenced was peripheral blood, taken on day 0 of AZD1222 vaccination. The TCR originated in an adult in good health.

CDR3 DNA: TGTGCCAGCAGTTGGGGGACAGGGGGATCCTACGAGCAGTACTTC. Its translation is CASSWGTGGSYEQYF. The chain recombines TRBV27 with TRBJ2-7, with 11 bases aligning to TRBD1. V trimming: 4 bases; J trimming: 1 base; junction bases outside the gene matches: 3. The CDR3 has 15 amino acids. Germline CDR1 MNHEY, CDR2 SMNVEV (reference sequence).